These T cell receptor beta chains were read from a single sample in a study of breast tumors, draining lymph nodes, adjacent tissues. Using its own MiXCR run on the multiplex PCR reads, TCRdb lists one record per CDR3 protein. The sample shows over 250,000 distinct CDR3 sequences, 30% of them seen only once. Input material: axillary lymph node tissue. The origin of the receptors is a female donor with breast cancer. Some clones in this sample may be carry-over from other donors' samples. Both conserved end residues are part of each CDR3. D genes are given only for firm matches. The size of a clone is reported for some rows only, either as once, few or many, or as a class for expanded clones.

v_call	j_call	clone_size	d_call	cdr3_nt	cdr3_aa
TRBV20-1	TRBJ2-1	many	TRBD1	TGCAGTGCCGTAGCAGGGGGCAATGAGCAGTTCTTC	CSAVAGGNEQFF
TRBV7-8	TRBJ1-5	many	TRBD1	TGTGCCAGCAGCTTAGGACAGGGGTATAGCAATCAGCCCCAGCATTTT	CASSLGQGYSNQPQHF
TRBV19	TRBJ2-5	many	NA	TGTGCCAGTAGTATAGGACTCGGACCCCAAGAGACCCAGTACTTC	CASSIGLGPQETQYF
TRBV6-6	TRBJ2-2	many	NA	TGTGCCAGCAGTTACGGCACCGGGGAGCTGTTTTTT	CASSYGTGELFF
TRBV7-3	TRBJ1-1	NA	NA	TGTGCCAGCAGCTCCGGGGGGACTGAAGCTTTCTTT	CASSSGGTEAFF
TRBV5-6	TRBJ2-3	many	TRBD1	TGTGCCAGCAGCCCGACCGGGACAGGGGGCGCGGATACGCAGTATTTT	CASSPTGTGGADTQYF
TRBV12-3/TRBV12-4	TRBJ2-2	many	NA	TGTGCCAGCAGAACAACCGACACCGGGGAGCTGTTTTTT	CASRTTDTGELFF
TRBV7-9	TRBJ2-7	many	TRBD2	TGTGCCAGCAGCTTAGTCGGACTAGCGGGCTACGAGCAGTACTTC	CASSLVGLAGYEQYF
TRBV4-3	TRBJ1-6	NA	NA	TGCGCCAGCAGCCAAGCCCCCTATTCACCCCTCCACTTT	CASSQAPYSPLHF
TRBV11-2	TRBJ2-5	many	NA	TGTGCCAGCAGCGCCTTTTTGCGGAGAGGGTTGGAGACCCAGTACTTC	CASSAFLRRGLETQYF
TRBV28	TRBJ1-6	few	NA	TGTGCCAGCAGAATCGGGCTGTATAATTCACCCCTCCACTTT	CASRIGLYNSPLHF
TRBV11-3	TRBJ1-4	many	NA	TGTGCCAGCAGCTTAGGGACAACTAATGAAAAACTGTTTTTT	CASSLGTTNEKLFF
TRBV9	TRBJ1-2	many	TRBD1	TGTGCCAGCAGCGAAGTACAGGGGGCGAAAGGCTACACCTTC	CASSEVQGAKGYTF
TRBV29-1	TRBJ2-7	many	NA	TGCAGCGTTGAAGGTTTGACAGCCTACGAGCAGTACTTC	CSVEGLTAYEQYF
TRBV19	TRBJ2-3	many	TRBD2	TGTGCCAGTAGTGTGTTAGCGGGATCTCGCACAGATACGCAGTATTTT	CASSVLAGSRTDTQYF
TRBV12-3/TRBV12-4	TRBJ2-6	NA	TRBD1	TGTGCCAGCAGAACTCCGGGACAGGGATCTGGGGCCAACGTCCTGACTTTC	CASRTPGQGSGANVLTF
TRBV29-1	TRBJ2-6	many	NA	TGCAGCGTTGGTCAACAGGGGGGGACTGGGGCCAACGTCCTGACTTTC	CSVGQQGGTGANVLTF
TRBV30	TRBJ2-2	few	TRBD1	TGTGCCTGGAGCCGGGACAGGGGAGGATCCGGGGAGCTGTTTTTT	CAWSRDRGGSGELFF
TRBV12-3/TRBV12-4	TRBJ1-2	many	TRBD1	TGTGCCAGCAGTTTGTCTGACGTGGGACAGGGGTATGGCTACACCTTC	CASSLSDVGQGYGYTF
TRBV25-1	TRBJ1-2	many	NA	TGTGCCAGCAGTCCCACCGGGACCCTCTATGGCTACACCTTC	CASSPTGTLYGYTF
TRBV5-1	TRBJ1-5	NA	NA	TGCGCCAGCTGCTTGGATGAGGGGGGAGTCCGGCATTTT	CASCLDEGGVRHF
TRBV3-1	TRBJ2-5	many	TRBD2	TGTGCCAGCAGCCCACCTAGCGGGACCGGGGGGACCCAGTACTTC	CASSPPSGTGGTQYF
TRBV10-1	TRBJ1-3	few	TRBD1	TGCGCCAGCAAGGGGACAGCTGGAAACACCATATATTTT	CASKGTAGNTIYF
TRBV20-1	TRBJ2-3	many	NA	TGCAGTGCTGTCCTGAGCACAGATACGCAGTATTTT	CSAVLSTDTQYF
TRBV2	TRBJ2-2	once	NA	TGTGCCAGTCTACAGGGGACTTCGAACACCGGGGAGTTGTTTTTT	CASLQGTSNTGELFF
TRBV20-1	TRBJ2-3	many	NA	TGCAGTGCTATCGTGCGGGAAGCGGTAACAGGTACGCAGTATTTT	CSAIVREAVTGTQYF
TRBV6-2/TRBV6-3	TRBJ2-7	few	NA	TGTGCCAGCAGTTACTCGTACGGGAATTACGGGCAGTACTTC	CASSYSYGNYGQYF
TRBV20-1	TRBJ2-7	many	TRBD1	TGCAGTGCCCCCCGAGCGGACAGGACAGCCTACGAGCAGTATTTC	CSAPRADRTAYEQYF
TRBV24-1	TRBJ1-4	many	NA	TGTGCCACCAGTGACAGGCTCGCGAGACAGGAGGAAAAACTGTTTTTT	CATSDRLARQEEKLFF
TRBV10-3	TRBJ2-6	NA	NA	TGTGCCATCAGTGATCTAGGCGGGGCCAACGTCCTGACTTTC	CAISDLGGANVLTF
TRBV19	TRBJ2-1	few	TRBD1	TGTGCCAGTAGTGACACAGGGGGCATTAACAATGAGCAGTCCTTC	CASSDTGGINNEQSF
TRBV29-1	TRBJ2-1	many	NA	TGCAGCTTCCGCCCCAGGGTCAATGAGCAGTTCTTC	CSFRPRVNEQFF
TRBV5-1	TRBJ2-1	many	TRBD2	TGCGCCAGCAGTAGCGGGAGGTTCGCCTACAATGAGCAGTTCTTC	CASSSGRFAYNEQFF
TRBV7-6	TRBJ2-1	many	NA	TGTGCCAGCAGCTCGGCCTACAGGAACAATGAGCAGTTCTTC	CASSSAYRNNEQFF
TRBV7-9	TRBJ2-4	NA	NA	TGTGCCAGCAGCTTCCCCGAGCTGCCAGCCAAAAACATTCAGTACTTC	CASSFPELPAKNIQYF
TRBV20-1	TRBJ2-7	many	TRBD2	TGCAGTGCTAGAGAGTTGCGGCGGGAGTTCTACGAGCAGTACTTC	CSARELRREFYEQYF
TRBV24-1	TRBJ1-6	few	NA	TGTGCCACCAGTTTATCGTACAGCCGAGAGTTTCCCCTCCACTTT	CATSLSYSREFPLHF
TRBV6-2/TRBV6-3	TRBJ2-5	NA	TRBD2	TGTGCCAGCAGTTACACCAGACTAGCGGAGACCCAGTACTTC	CASSYTRLAETQYF
TRBV5-5	TRBJ1-4	many	TRBD1	TGTGCCAGCAGCCCAGGGGGGATGGGCTATAATGAAAAACTGTTTTTT	CASSPGGMGYNEKLFF
TRBV5-1	TRBJ2-1	many	TRBD2	TGCGCCAGCAGCTTGTCCGTAGCGGGAGGGGCCTACAATGAGCAGTTCTTC	CASSLSVAGGAYNEQFF
TRBV4-3	TRBJ1-4	few	NA	TGCGCCAGCAGCCAAGACCCGCAACCGCATGAAAAACTGTTTTTT	CASSQDPQPHEKLFF
TRBV6-1	TRBJ2-7	NA	TRBD2	TGTGCCAGCAGTGAATACGTACTAGCGGATTACGAGCAGTACTTC	CASSEYVLADYEQYF
TRBV20-1	TRBJ2-1	many	TRBD2	TGCAGTGCCCTAGGGACTAGCGGGAGGGCTCTAGGGTACAATGAGCAGTTCTTC	CSALGTSGRALGYNEQFF
TRBV18	TRBJ2-5	NA	NA	TGTGCCAGCTCACCGACCGGACTCCAAGAGTCCCAGTACTTC	CASSPTGLQESQYF
TRBV9	TRBJ2-1	many	TRBD2	TGTGCCAGCAGCGTATCCCCCCTCGCGGCGGGAGGGCCCGTCTTCTTC	CASSVSPLAAGGPVFF
TRBV20-1	TRBJ2-5	many	TRBD2	TGCAGTGCTAGAGAATCGGGCCCGGGACTAGCTGCCCAGTACTTC	CSARESGPGLAAQYF
TRBV7-3	TRBJ2-5	many	TRBD2	TGTGCCAGCAGCTTAACGAGCGGGAGTGGGACCCAGTACTTC	CASSLTSGSGTQYF
TRBV5-1	TRBJ2-7	many	NA	TGCGCCAGCAGTGTTGTTGGGGCCTCCTACGAGCAGTACTTC	CASSVVGASYEQYF
TRBV6-1	TRBJ2-1	few	NA	TGTGCCAGCAGGGCGACAGGCCGTGACCATGAGCAGTTCTTC	CASRATGRDHEQFF